This T cell receptor (beta chain) was identified during a study of blood T cell repertoires in COVID-19. Study background: PBMCs, B-cell-depleted T cells, or T cells were the source of the cDNA or gDNA that made up the material.

Allocation to cohorts depended on clinical history reported by the participants. The protocol was immunoSEQ multiplex PCR, while the TCRdb copy is restricted to in-frame clones and leaves out a portion. In the table there are 160,000 or so clones, approximately 82% of which are singletons. The receptor comes from a man aged 60 to 69 who had recovered from COVID-19. Sequences were obtained from PBMCs or T cells enriched from blood (not recorded which).

CDR3 nucleotide sequence: TGCGCCAGCAGCTTAGAAGGTCTAGCGGGAGGGATTAATACGCAGTATTTT. Its protein product is CASSLEGLAGGINTQYF. The V call is TRBV5-1, the J call TRBJ2-3; 12 positions match TRBD2. This CDR3 has 17 amino acids. Germline CDR1 is SGHRS and CDR2 is YFSETQ. The ends lost 2 bases at V and 7 bases at J; junction bases unmatched: 11.